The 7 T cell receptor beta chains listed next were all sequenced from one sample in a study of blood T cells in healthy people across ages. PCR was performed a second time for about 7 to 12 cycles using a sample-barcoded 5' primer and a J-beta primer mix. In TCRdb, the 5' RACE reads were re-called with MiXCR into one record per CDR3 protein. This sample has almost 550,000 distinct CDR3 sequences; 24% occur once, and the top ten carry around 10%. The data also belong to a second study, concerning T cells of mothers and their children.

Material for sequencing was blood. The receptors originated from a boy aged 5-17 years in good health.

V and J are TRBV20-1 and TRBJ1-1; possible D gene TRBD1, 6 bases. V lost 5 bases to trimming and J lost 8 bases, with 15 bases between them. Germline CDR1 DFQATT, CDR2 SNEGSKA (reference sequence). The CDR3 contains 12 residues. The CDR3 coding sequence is TGCAGTGCTCGAGGGGGGGGTTTGGAAGCTTTCTTT. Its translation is CSARGGGLEAFF.

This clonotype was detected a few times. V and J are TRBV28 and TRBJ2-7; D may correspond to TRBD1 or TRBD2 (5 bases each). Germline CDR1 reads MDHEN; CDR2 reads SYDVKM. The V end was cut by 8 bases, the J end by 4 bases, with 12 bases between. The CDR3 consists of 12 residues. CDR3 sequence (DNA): TGTGCCAGCGGGACGATGGATTACGAGCAGTACTTC. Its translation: CASGTMDYEQYF.

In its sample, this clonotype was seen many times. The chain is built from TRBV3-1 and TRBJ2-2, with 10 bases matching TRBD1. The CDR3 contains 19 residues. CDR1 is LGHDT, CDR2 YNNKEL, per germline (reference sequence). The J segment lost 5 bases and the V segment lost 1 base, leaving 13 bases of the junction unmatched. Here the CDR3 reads CASSQVGQGGHPLTGELFF. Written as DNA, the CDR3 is TGTGCCAGCAGCCAAGTTGGACAGGGGGGCCACCCCCTTACCGGGGAGCTGTTTTTT.

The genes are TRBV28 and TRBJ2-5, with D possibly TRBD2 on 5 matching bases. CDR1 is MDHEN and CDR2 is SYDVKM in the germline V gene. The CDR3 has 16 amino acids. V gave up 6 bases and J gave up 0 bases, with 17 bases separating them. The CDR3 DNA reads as TGTGCCAGCAGACCGATTAGAGAGCGGAACCAAGAGACCCAGTACTTC. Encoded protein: CASRPIRERNQETQYF.

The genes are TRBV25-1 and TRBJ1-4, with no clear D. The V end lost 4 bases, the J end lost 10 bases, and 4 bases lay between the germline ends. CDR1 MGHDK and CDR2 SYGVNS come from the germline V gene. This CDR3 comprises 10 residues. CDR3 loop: CASSGAKLFF. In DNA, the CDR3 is TGTGCCAGCAGTGGAGCAAAACTGTTTTTT. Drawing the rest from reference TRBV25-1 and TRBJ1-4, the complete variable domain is EADIYQTPRYLVIGTGKKITLECSQTMGHDKMYWYQQDPGMELHLIHYSYGVNSTEKGDLSSESTVSRIRTEHFPLTLESARPSHTSQYLCASSGAKLFFGSGTQLSVL.

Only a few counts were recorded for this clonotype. Here the CDR3 DNA reads TGTGCCAGCAGTGTAGGGACTAGCGCGTACAATGAGCAGTTCTTC. Encoded protein: CASSVGTSAYNEQFF. The chain couples TRBV2 to TRBJ2-1; TRBD2 aligns across 10 bases. The CDR3 covers 15 residues. CDR1 is SNHLY, CDR2 FYNNEI, per germline. After removal of 4 bases from V and 4 bases from J, the junction contained 4 bases not matched to a gene.

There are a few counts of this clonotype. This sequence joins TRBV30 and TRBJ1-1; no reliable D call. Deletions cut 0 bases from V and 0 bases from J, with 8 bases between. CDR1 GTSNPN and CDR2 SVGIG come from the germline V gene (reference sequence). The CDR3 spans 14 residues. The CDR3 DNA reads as TGTGCCTGGAGTGTTTTGTACATGAACACTGAAGCTTTCTTT. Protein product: CAWSVLYMNTEAFF.